These T cell receptor beta chains were read from a single sample in a study of blood T cell repertoires in COVID-19. Libraries were prepared by immunoSEQ multiplex PCR; TCRdb keeps only in-frame clonotypes and omits some of them. In the table there are 350,000 to 500,000 clones, around 90% of which are singletons. The sequencing sample was made of peripheral blood. These TCRs come from a man aged 18 to 35 with COVID-19, enrolled during active disease. Each CDR3 is given with its conserved first and last residue. The order of the fields is D gene, clone size, V gene, J gene, CDR3 DNA, CDR3 protein. The D gene is left open where the match is weak. A row's size may be missing; if present it is once, few, many or a size class.

D gene: -; clone size: -; V gene: TRBV6-1; J gene: TRBJ1-2; CDR3 DNA: TGTGCCAGCAGTGAGGTGACAGCTAACTATGGCTACACCTTC; CDR3 protein: CASSEVTANYGYTF
D gene: -; clone size: once; V gene: TRBV29-1; J gene: TRBJ2-3; CDR3 DNA: TGCAGCGTTTTAGGGGGGCAGGGGGATGCAGATACGCAGTATTTT; CDR3 protein: CSVLGGQGDADTQYF
D gene: TRBD2; clone size: -; V gene: TRBV5-4; J gene: TRBJ2-3; CDR3 DNA: TGTGCCAGCAGCCCGTGGGGCAGGGCGGGAGGGCAGTATTTT; CDR3 protein: CASSPWGRAGGQYF
D gene: -; clone size: -; V gene: TRBV19; J gene: TRBJ1-1; CDR3 DNA: TGTGCCAGTAGTATCGTGAGGCGCGGGGAAGCTTTCTTT; CDR3 protein: CASSIVRRGEAFF
D gene: TRBD1; clone size: -; V gene: TRBV6-5; J gene: TRBJ1-5; CDR3 DNA: TGTGCCACCCTAGGGACAGTTAATCAGCCCCAGCATTTT; CDR3 protein: CATLGTVNQPQHF
D gene: -; clone size: once; V gene: TRBV21-1; J gene: TRBJ1-2; CDR3 DNA: TGTGCCAGCCTAAACAGGGATCCCTGCGTGGCTAACTATGGCTACACCTTC; CDR3 protein: CASLNRDPCVANYGYTF
D gene: TRBD1; clone size: -; V gene: TRBV30; J gene: TRBJ1-1; CDR3 DNA: TGTGCCTGGACCCCCGGGACAGTGAACACTGAAGCTTTCTTT; CDR3 protein: CAWTPGTVNTEAFF
D gene: TRBD1; clone size: -; V gene: TRBV7-6; J gene: TRBJ2-7; CDR3 DNA: TGTGCCAGCAGCTTAGGGCAGGGGGCGCCCTACGAGCAGTACTTC; CDR3 protein: CASSLGQGAPYEQYF
D gene: TRBD1; clone size: -; V gene: TRBV13; J gene: TRBJ2-1; CDR3 DNA: TGTGCCAGCAGCTGGATAGGGGGCAAGAATGAGCAGTTCTTC; CDR3 protein: CASSWIGGKNEQFF
D gene: -; clone size: -; V gene: TRBV18; J gene: TRBJ2-1; CDR3 DNA: TGTGCCAGCTCACCCGGCGGAGTCAATGAGCAGTTCTTC; CDR3 protein: CASSPGGVNEQFF
D gene: -; clone size: few; V gene: TRBV7-9; J gene: TRBJ2-7; CDR3 DNA: TGTGCCAGCAGCTTTCAGGGAAGCGAGCAGTACTTC; CDR3 protein: CASSFQGSEQYF
D gene: TRBD2; clone size: -; V gene: TRBV7-3; J gene: TRBJ2-2; CDR3 DNA: TGTGCCAGCAGCCATGGACTAGCGGCAGGGATGAACACCGGGGAGCTGTTTTTT; CDR3 protein: CASSHGLAAGMNTGELFF
D gene: -; clone size: -; V gene: TRBV5-1; J gene: TRBJ2-3; CDR3 DNA: TGCGCCAGCAGCTTGGACGGCGGGACAGCTTCAGATACGCAGTATTTT; CDR3 protein: CASSLDGGTASDTQYF
D gene: TRBD1; clone size: -; V gene: TRBV2; J gene: TRBJ1-2; CDR3 DNA: TGTGCCAGCAGTGGGACAGGCCCAACTAACTATGGCTACACCTTC; CDR3 protein: CASSGTGPTNYGYTF
D gene: -; clone size: -; V gene: TRBV5-5; J gene: TRBJ1-3; CDR3 DNA: TGTGCCAGCGAGCAGGGCCTGAACTCTGGAAACACCATATATTTT; CDR3 protein: CASEQGLNSGNTIYF
D gene: -; clone size: -; V gene: TRBV3-1/TRBV3-2; J gene: TRBJ2-2; CDR3 DNA: TGTGCCAGCAGCCAAGAGCTAGGTGTGGAGCTGTTTTTT; CDR3 protein: CASSQELGVELFF
D gene: -; clone size: few; V gene: TRBV6-5; J gene: TRBJ1-4; CDR3 DNA: TGTGCCAGCGCATACCGGGAACACTTGAATGAAAAACTGTTTTTT; CDR3 protein: CASAYREHLNEKLFF
D gene: -; clone size: -; V gene: TRBV19; J gene: TRBJ1-2; CDR3 DNA: TGTGCCAGTAGCCCCACTGGGGAGCCGGGAGGCTACACCTTC; CDR3 protein: CASSPTGEPGGYTF
D gene: TRBD2; clone size: -; V gene: TRBV6-5; J gene: TRBJ2-2; CDR3 DNA: TGTGCCAGCAGCCGACGACTAGCGGGTACCGGGGAGCTGTTTTTT; CDR3 protein: CASSRRLAGTGELFF
D gene: TRBD1; clone size: -; V gene: TRBV19; J gene: TRBJ2-2; CDR3 DNA: TGTGCCAGTAGTACTAGCCCTCGGGACAGGGGTTTAACCGGGGAGCTGTTTTTT; CDR3 protein: CASSTSPRDRGLTGELFF
D gene: -; clone size: -; V gene: TRBV5-6; J gene: TRBJ2-2; CDR3 DNA: TGTGCCAGCAGCTTGGTGCAGGCGGGCACCGGGGAGCTGTTTTTT; CDR3 protein: CASSLVQAGTGELFF
D gene: -; clone size: -; V gene: TRBV19; J gene: TRBJ1-5; CDR3 DNA: TGTGCCAGTAGTTTCGGACAGAGCCCGAATCAGCCCCAGCATTTT; CDR3 protein: CASSFGQSPNQPQHF
D gene: TRBD1; clone size: -; V gene: TRBV18; J gene: TRBJ2-3; CDR3 DNA: TGTGCCAGCTCACCAACCGCGGGACAGGGCACAGATACGCAGTATTTT; CDR3 protein: CASSPTAGQGTDTQYF
D gene: -; clone size: -; V gene: TRBV20-1; J gene: TRBJ2-5; CDR3 DNA: TGCAGTGCTAGGACTCAGAGCGGCCAGTACTTC; CDR3 protein: CSARTQSGQYF
D gene: -; clone size: once; V gene: TRBV2; J gene: TRBJ1-2; CDR3 DNA: TGTGCCAGCAGTGACGGGGTTGGCTATGGCTACACCTTC; CDR3 protein: CASSDGVGYGYTF
D gene: TRBD1; clone size: -; V gene: TRBV5-1; J gene: TRBJ2-1; CDR3 DNA: TGCGCCAGCAGCTTGACGGACCGTGTGAAGGGGGCTGGCAATGAGCAGTTCTTC; CDR3 protein: CASSLTDRVKGAGNEQFF
D gene: -; clone size: -; V gene: TRBV23-1; J gene: TRBJ2-5; CDR3 DNA: TGCGCCAGCAGTCAATGGGCAGGGTATCAAGAGACCCAGTACTTC; CDR3 protein: CASSQWAGYQETQYF
D gene: -; clone size: -; V gene: TRBV6-5; J gene: TRBJ1-1; CDR3 DNA: TGTGCCAGCAGTTATAAGTGGTCGGACACTGAAGCTTTCTTT; CDR3 protein: CASSYKWSDTEAFF
D gene: -; clone size: -; V gene: TRBV28; J gene: TRBJ1-2; CDR3 DNA: TGTGCCAGCAGCCCTGGCGACAGGAGCTATGGCTACACCTTC; CDR3 protein: CASSPGDRSYGYTF
D gene: TRBD1; clone size: -; V gene: TRBV11-2; J gene: TRBJ1-3; CDR3 DNA: TGTGCCAGCAGCGTAGGGACAGTCTCTGGAAACACCATATATTTT; CDR3 protein: CASSVGTVSGNTIYF
D gene: -; clone size: -; V gene: TRBV30; J gene: TRBJ1-2; CDR3 DNA: TGTGCCTGGAGTGTCGGGTATGGCTACACCTTC; CDR3 protein: CAWSVGYGYTF
D gene: -; clone size: -; V gene: TRBV9; J gene: TRBJ2-7; CDR3 DNA: TGTGCCAGCAACGAGGGTGAATCCTACGAGCAGTACTTC; CDR3 protein: CASNEGESYEQYF
D gene: -; clone size: -; V gene: TRBV10-3; J gene: TRBJ1-3; CDR3 DNA: TGTGCCATCAGTGAGTCGGGGCATAGCTCTGGAAACACCATATATTTT; CDR3 protein: CAISESGHSSGNTIYF
D gene: -; clone size: -; V gene: TRBV27; J gene: TRBJ2-7; CDR3 DNA: TGTGCCAGCAGTTTTGCAGGCCCCTACGAGCAGTACTTC; CDR3 protein: CASSFAGPYEQYF
D gene: TRBD2; clone size: -; V gene: TRBV5-6; J gene: TRBJ2-1; CDR3 DNA: TGTGCCAGCAGCTTGGGCGGGGGGGCCCGCTACAATGAGCAGTTCTTC; CDR3 protein: CASSLGGGARYNEQFF
D gene: TRBD1; clone size: few; V gene: TRBV6-4; J gene: TRBJ1-1; CDR3 DNA: TGTGCCAGCAGTCACGGACAGGCGAACACTGAAGCTTTCTTT; CDR3 protein: CASSHGQANTEAFF
D gene: -; clone size: few; V gene: TRBV18; J gene: TRBJ1-4; CDR3 DNA: TGTGCCAGCTCACCACGAGCAACTAATGAAAAACTGTTTTTT; CDR3 protein: CASSPRATNEKLFF
D gene: -; clone size: -; V gene: TRBV2; J gene: TRBJ2-7; CDR3 DNA: TGTGCCAGCACTAACCGGGACACATTATCCTACGAGCAGTACTTC; CDR3 protein: CASTNRDTLSYEQYF
D gene: -; clone size: -; V gene: TRBV5-1; J gene: TRBJ1-2; CDR3 DNA: TGCGCCAGCAGCCCACGACAGGACGACTATGGCTACACCTTC; CDR3 protein: CASSPRQDDYGYTF
D gene: -; clone size: -; V gene: TRBV7-2; J gene: TRBJ1-4; CDR3 DNA: TGTGCCAGCAGCCCCGTGGGCAGGGGATCGTCAGGTGAAAAACTGTTTTTT; CDR3 protein: CASSPVGRGSSGEKLFF
D gene: -; clone size: -; V gene: TRBV7-3; J gene: TRBJ2-1; CDR3 DNA: TGTGCCAGCAGCCCCAGGACTACCCAGAGGGTTAACTCCTACAATGAGCAGTTCTTC; CDR3 protein: CASSPRTTQRVNSYNEQFF
D gene: TRBD2; clone size: -; V gene: TRBV6-2/TRBV6-3; J gene: TRBJ2-7; CDR3 DNA: TGTGCCAGCAGTGGACTAGCGGGAGGGGAGGACGAGCAGTACTTC; CDR3 protein: CASSGLAGGEDEQYF
D gene: -; clone size: -; V gene: TRBV2; J gene: TRBJ1-2; CDR3 DNA: TGTGCCAGCAGTGAAGGGTCCGGGGTTTATGGCTACACCTTC; CDR3 protein: CASSEGSGVYGYTF
D gene: -; clone size: -; V gene: TRBV6-5; J gene: TRBJ1-4; CDR3 DNA: TGTGCCAGCAGTTACTCGCCCGACAGGCATGAAAAACTGTTTTTT; CDR3 protein: CASSYSPDRHEKLFF